A single sample gave rise to the 25 T cell receptor beta chains below, sequenced in a study of control samples from healthy donors and cancer patients. Some clones are missing from TCRdb's copy, which holds only in-frame ones; the method was immunoSEQ multiplex PCR. The table includes roughly 120,000 clones, 85% to 90% detected once. Source material: PBMCs. The receptors derive from a woman in her forties or fifties with colorectal cancer.

The chain is built from TRBV25-1 and TRBJ2-1, with 11 bases lining up with TRBD2. Germline lookup yields CDR1 MGHDK and CDR2 SYGVNS. The CDR3 runs to 15 residues. J was trimmed by 2 bases and V by 8 bases; bases with no gene match: 5. The CDR3 region has the DNA TGTGCCAGCCGCGGGACTAGCGGCGCCTACAATGAGCAGTTCTTC. As protein: CASRGTSGAYNEQFF.

This clone was detected once. This chain links TRBV19 with TRBJ2-3; 11 bases are a match to TRBD2. J was trimmed by 6 bases and V by 4 bases; bases with no gene match: 9. The CDR3 is 16 residues long. CDR1 is LNHDA and CDR2 is SQIVND in the germline V gene (reference sequence). The CDR3 region is CASSTRLAGKQDTQYF. CDR3 in DNA: TGTGCCAGTAGTACCCGACTAGCGGGGAAGCAGGATACGCAGTATTTT.

This chain links TRBV5-1 with TRBJ2-7, with D maybe TRBD1 (5 bases). Trimming removed 0 bases at V and 5 bases at J, with 9 bases between. The length of the CDR3 is 13 residues. Germline loops: CDR1 SGHRS, CDR2 YFSETQ. CDR3 sequence reads: CASSLAQVHEQYF. For the CDR3, the DNA is TGCGCCAGCAGCTTGGCACAGGTCCACGAGCAGTACTTC.

The chain employs TRBV29-1 and TRBJ1-1, with D possibly TRBD1 on 5 matching bases. Germline V gene data show CDR1 as SQVTM and CDR2 as ANQGSEA. V lost 5 bases and J lost 4, with 17 bases in between. The CDR3 spans 14 residues. Here the CDR3 reads CSVFFWGRTTEAFF. The CDR3 nucleotides read TGCAGCGTTTTTTTTTGGGGCAGGACCACTGAAGCTTTCTTT.

The chain couples TRBV11-2 to TRBJ2-7; 7 bases agree with TRBD2. Germline loops: CDR1 SGHAT, CDR2 FQNNGV. The CDR3 contains 15 residues. V lost 0 bases, J lost 4 bases, and 6 bases stayed unmatched. The chain's CDR3 is CASSLEAGAEYEQYF. CDR3 DNA: TGTGCCAGCAGCTTAGAGGCGGGAGCAGAGTACGAGCAGTACTTC.

The chain links TRBV10-1 to TRBJ2-3; possible D gene TRBD2, 6 bases. The germline V and J ends were trimmed by 4 bases and 8 bases, with 16 bases remaining between them. Looked up from germline, CDR1 is WNHNN and CDR2 is SYGVQD (reference sequence). The CDR3 loop spans 14 amino acids. The CDR3 DNA reads TGCGCCAGCAGTGGGGCGGGACGGGAATTTACGCAGTATTTT. Protein sequence: CASSGAGREFTQYF.

This sequence joins TRBV14 and TRBJ2-4, with TRBD1 as a possible D gene (5 bases). The CDR3 is 16 residues long. CDR1 SGHDN and CDR2 FVKESK come from the germline V gene. The V end lost 3 bases, the J end lost 0 bases, and 12 bases lay between the germline ends. CDR3 region: CASSQGRQIAKNIQYF. In DNA form, the CDR3 reads TGTGCCAGCAGCCAGGGCAGACAGATAGCCAAAAACATTCAGTACTTC.

The chain recombines TRBV19 with TRBJ2-7, with D tentatively TRBD2 (5 bases). CDR1 is LNHDA and CDR2 is SQIVND in the germline V gene (reference sequence). The CDR3 sequence is 14 residues long. V was cut by 3 bases and J by 7 bases, with 16 bases left in between. In DNA, the CDR3 is TGTGCCAGTAGTATCATGGACTTCGAAGGGGAGCAGTACTTC. As protein: CASSIMDFEGEQYF.

This chain links TRBV7-9 with TRBJ2-5; D is uncertain. Germline values: CDR1 SEHNR, CDR2 FQNEAQ (reference sequence). The CDR3 has 14 residues. V lost 2 bases and J lost 4, with 11 bases in between. The CDR3 bases are TGTGCCAGCAGCTTATCCCTCTCCCCAGAGACCCAGTACTTC. Translating it yields CASSLSLSPETQYF.

CDR3 protein: CASSPRSGGGQDTQYF. The CDR3 DNA reads as TGTGCCAGCTCACCACGAAGCGGGGGGGGCCAAGATACGCAGTATTTT. The gene calls are TRBV18 and TRBJ2-3, with 10 bases fitting TRBD2. The CDR3 has 16 amino acids. CDR1 and CDR2 from the germline V gene are KGHSH and LQKENI. The ends lost 1 base at V and 5 bases at J; junction bases unmatched: 6.

The V gene is TRBV2, the J gene TRBJ1-6, with D perhaps TRBD1 (6 bases). The CDR3 length is 16 residues. Trimming took off 5 bases at V and 0 bases at J, with 11 bases between the two ends. The V gene's germline CDR1 is SNHLY and CDR2 FYNNEI. CDR3 protein: CASSPRGGSYNSPLHF. The CDR3 DNA sequence: TGTGCCAGCAGTCCAAGAGGGGGCTCCTATAATTCACCCCTCCACTTT.

The chain recombines TRBV11-2 with TRBJ2-2; 14 bases map to TRBD2. The CDR3 consists of 19 residues. Germline CDR1 SGHAT, CDR2 FQNNGV. J lost 7 bases, V lost 5 bases, and 15 bases had no gene match. This CDR3 is CASSPQLGTSGGAHGELFF. The CDR3 DNA follows: TGTGCCAGCAGCCCCCAACTTGGGACTAGCGGGGGAGCTCACGGGGAGCTGTTTTTT.

This clone was found once. The rearrangement links TRBV16 to TRBJ2-1; 9 bases fit TRBD2. CDR1 KGHSY and CDR2 FQNENV come from the germline V gene. The CDR3 length is 16 residues. V shed 3 bases, J shed 6 bases, and the junction held 9 bases outside the gene matches. CDR3 loop: CASSHQAGGTPNEQFF. CDR3 in DNA: TGTGCCAGCAGCCACCAAGCGGGGGGAACTCCCAATGAGCAGTTCTTC.

This clone came up once. This rearrangement joins TRBV12-3 or TRBV12-4 to TRBJ2-1, with D unresolved. Trimming took 1 base from V and 5 from J, leaving 6 bases between them. The CDR3 sequence is 13 residues long. As DNA, the CDR3 is TGTGCCAGCAGTTTAGTTACAGACAATGAGCAGTTCTTC. Encoded protein: CASSLVTDNEQFF.

The chain employs TRBV6-5 and TRBJ1-1; D might be TRBD1 (6 bases). Germline V gene lookup returns CDR1 MNHEY and CDR2 SVGAGI. V lost 7 bases to trimming and J lost 1 base, with 16 bases between them. The CDR3 is made up of 15 amino acids. The CDR3 region has the DNA TGTGCCAGCAAGCCCAGGGGTTTGGGGAACACTGAAGCTTTCTTT. The encoded protein is CASKPRGLGNTEAFF.

The CDR3 here is CASRYGTGNEKLFF. CDR3 nucleotide sequence: TGTGCCAGCAGGTACGGGACGGGTAATGAAAAACTGTTTTTT. This rearrangement joins TRBV2 to TRBJ1-4; weak D call: TRBD1 (5 bases). This CDR3 region has 14 residues. V gave up 6 bases and J gave up 4 bases, with 12 bases separating them. Germline CDR1 and CDR2: SNHLY and FYNNEI.

This rearrangement joins TRBV11-2 to TRBJ2-3, with TRBD2 identical over 12 bases. J was trimmed by 5 bases and V by 3 bases; bases with no gene match: 15. CDR3 length: 19 residues. CDR1 is SGHAT and CDR2 is FQNNGV in the germline V gene. In DNA form, the CDR3 reads TGTGCCAGCAGCTTCCGGACTAGCGGGAACCCTGGGAGAGTAGATACGCAGTATTTT. Its translation is CASSFRTSGNPGRVDTQYF.

V is TRBV2 and J is TRBJ1-5, with TRBD1 as a possible D gene (5 bases). The CDR3 is made up of 13 amino acids. V was clipped by 4 bases and J by 2 bases, with 6 bases between them. Germline V lookup: CDR1 SNHLY, CDR2 FYNNEI. This CDR3 reads CASSGGGNQPQHF. The CDR3 nucleotides are TGTGCCAGCAGTGGGGGGGGCAATCAGCCCCAGCATTTT.

This clone has only one observation. The chain carries TRBV6-1 and TRBJ2-3; unclear D gene. The V gene's germline CDR1 is MNHNS and CDR2 SASEGT. This CDR3 is 13 amino acids long. V gave up 2 bases and J gave up 6 bases, with 9 bases separating them. The CDR3 loop is CASSESRFDTQYF. Written as DNA, the CDR3 is TGTGCCAGCAGTGAAAGCAGATTTGATACGCAGTATTTT.

This clone was seen just once. The CDR3, as DNA: TGTGCCAGCAGAGCCCTGGGGGGTCGAGCTTTCTTT. As protein: CASRALGGRAFF. The chain is built from TRBV12-3 or TRBV12-4 and TRBJ1-1, with D perhaps matching TRBD1 (5 bases). The CDR3 totals 12 residues. V lost 6 bases and J lost 10, with 15 bases in between.

The J gene is TRBJ2-2, the V gene TRBV5-1; D is possibly TRBD1 (5 bases). Germline loops: CDR1 SGHRS, CDR2 YFSETQ. Trimming removed 4 bases at V and 2 bases at J, with 21 bases between. The CDR3 has 18 amino acids. The CDR3 DNA follows: TGCGCCAGCAGCATCACAGGTGGCCCCCCCTTTAACACCGGGGAGCTGTTTTTT. Protein: CASSITGGPPFNTGELFF.

The table lists this clone with a count of one. The chain recombines TRBV6-1 with TRBJ1-5; 7 nucleotides align to TRBD1. The CDR3 runs to 13 residues. The V gene's germline CDR1 is MNHNS and CDR2 SASEGT. Losses at the gene ends were 1 base for V and 13 bases for J; bases not matched to a gene: 7. CDR3: CASSEGMEGQQHF. The CDR3 DNA is TGTGCCAGCAGTGAAGGTATGGAGGGACAGCAGCATTTT.

The chain has TRBV28 and TRBJ2-6; tentatively, D is TRBD1 (5 bases). V lost 8 bases to trimming and J lost 0 bases, with 8 bases between them. The CDR3 contains 14 residues. CDR1 MDHEN and CDR2 SYDVKM come from the germline V gene. Here the CDR3 reads CASQGVSGANVLTF. CDR3 in DNA: TGTGCCAGCCAGGGCGTCTCTGGGGCCAACGTCCTGACTTTC. The whole variable domain, filled in from reference TRBV28 and TRBJ2-6, reads DVKVTQSSRYLVKRTGEKVFLECVQDMDHENMFWYRQDPGLGLRLIYFSYDVKMKEKGDIPEGYSVSREKKERFSLILESASTNQTSMYLCASQGVSGANVLTFGAGSRLTVL.

The CDR3 DNA reads TGTGCCAGTAGTGGTCCCGGGACTACTCTCAATGAGCAGTTCTTC. Its translation: CASSGPGTTLNEQFF. V is TRBV19 and J is TRBJ2-1; 7 bases line up with TRBD2. The CDR3 loop spans 15 amino acids. The germline V gene encodes CDR1 LNHDA and CDR2 SQIVND (reference sequence). Germline trimming cut 5 bases from V and 6 bases from J; bases unmatched to any gene: 10.

CDR3 DNA: TGCGCCAGCAGCTTGGGTAGTGGACCGGGACTCTATGGCTACACCTTC. Its protein is CASSLGSGPGLYGYTF. V gene TRBV5-1 combines with J gene TRBJ1-2; the D gene is possibly TRBD1 (5 bases). The V end lost 0 bases, the J end lost 4 bases, and 16 bases lay between the germline ends. Per germline, CDR1 SGHRS and CDR2 YFSETQ. CDR3 length: 16 amino acids.